The clone carrying this T cell receptor beta chain has ten or more counts. Its antigen is not identified. These data are taken from a study of identical twins. General study findings and limits: There was more out-of-frame TCR alpha sharing in monozygotic twins than models estimated. The authors drew conclusions from cross-sectional statistical analysis rather than following the same donors.

Unique molecular identifiers were in the cDNA, with template-switch universal primer binding. TCRdb reanalysed the 5' RACE reads using MiXCR and keeps one entry per CDR3 protein. The data contain hundreds of thousands of distinct CDR3 sequences, just over 7% of them singletons. The CDR3 covers 15 residues. The ends lost 1 base at V and 4 bases at J; junction bases unmatched: 3. The germline V gene has CDR1 SGHRS and CDR2 YFSETQ. The same sample was also studied in work on yellow fever vaccine responses in identical twins.

The clonotype was recovered from a woman between 18 and 29 years old in good health. The chain joins TRBV5-1 to TRBJ1-5; 9 bases line up with TRBD1. The sequencing input was PBMCs. CDR3 bases: TGCGCCAGCAGCTTGTCCGGACAGGGGAATCAGCCCCAGCATTTT. Its translation: CASSLSGQGNQPQHF.